This entry concerns a single T cell receptor (beta chain). The antigen is not known. This record comes from a study of Tregs in tolerant kidney transplant recipients. Study-wide points: This study did not directly address biological reproducibility. Tregs expanded with activated donor B cells seemed most donor-specific. Antigen-driven expansion was suggested because donor-specific Tregs expanded more than all Tregs in tolerant patients. Few patients were studied, so findings need validation in larger groups.

The length of the CDR3 is 13 residues. V lost 7 bases and J lost 4, with 11 bases in between. Germline V lookup: CDR1 LNHDA, CDR2 SQIVND (reference sequence). Mixed chimerism was transient after nonmyeloablative marrow transplants from related graft donors. Using immunoSEQ multiplex PCR, the repertoire was profiled, and TCRdb retains in-frame clones only, with some absent. The sample comprises 45,000 or so clones, around nine tenths of which are singletons, and around a sixth rests with the top ten. Material: CD8+ T cells from blood (PBMCs), obtained 12 months after the transplant. This clonotype originated in a human patient who received a combined kidney and bone marrow transplant. A subset of T cells may come from the graft donor. The V call is TRBV19, the J call TRBJ2-1; D not resolved. CDR3 in amino acids: CASNSAVYNEQFF. CDR3 nucleotides: TGTGCCAGTAATTCCGCAGTTTACAATGAGCAGTTCTTC.